This T cell receptor (beta chain) is from a study of T cells after yellow fever vaccination. Study context: The fractions with low cell numbers were processed using SMART-Seq v4 Ultra Low Input.

TCRdb re-called the 5' RACE reads through MiXCR, storing one row per CDR3 protein. Counted here are 610,000 or so distinct CDR3 sequences, approximately 13% occurring once; the ten biggest clones make up about 15%. Overall study results and limits: A large majority of primary-vaccination clones showed up again after the booster (around 96% CD4, 85% to 90% CD8). The study found a weaker secondary response that peaked faster, day 5 versus 15. Only a small proportion of the clonotypes turned up in both the CD4 and the CD8 compartments, likely arising from convergent recombination.

Deletions cut 1 base from V and 9 bases from J, with 10 bases between. The germline V gene has CDR1 SGHDN and CDR2 FVKESK. This CDR3 has 13 residues. The table lists this clonotype with a few counts. Its antigen remains unidentified. The gene calls are TRBV14 and TRBJ2-1; D is ambiguous. This material consisted of PBMCs, taken on the day of the yellow fever booster vaccination. The TCR originated in a man aged 25 to 40 who received the YFV17D yellow fever vaccine. The CDR3, as DNA: TGTGCCAGCAGCCAAGGGTGGATAGTTGAGCAGTTCTTC. This codes for CASSQGWIVEQFF.